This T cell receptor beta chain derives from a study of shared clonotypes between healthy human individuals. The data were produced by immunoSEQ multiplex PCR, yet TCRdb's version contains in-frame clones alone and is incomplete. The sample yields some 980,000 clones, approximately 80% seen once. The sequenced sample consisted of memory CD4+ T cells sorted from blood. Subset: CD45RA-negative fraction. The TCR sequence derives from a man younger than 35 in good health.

CDR3 DNA sequence: TGCGCCAGCAGTTTCGTGGGGGGCAGTGATACGCAGTATTTT. Its translation is CASSFVGGSDTQYF. The chain employs TRBV10-2 and TRBJ2-3; D possibly matches TRBD1 or TRBD2 (6 bases each). This CDR3 has 14 residues. Per germline, CDR1 WSHSY and CDR2 SAAADI. Trimming took off 5 bases at V and 6 bases at J, with 15 bases between the two ends.